The present T cell receptor beta chain was sequenced within a study of post-analysis software for immune sequencing data. General study results and limits: In patients, TRBV5-6, TRBV5-1 and TRBV20-1 belonged to five or six TRBV segments found more frequently than in controls.

cDNA libraries for TCR beta contained unique molecular identifiers. Via MiXCR, TCRdb re-called the PCR reads, giving one row per CDR3 protein. The sample carries 700,000 to 800,000 distinct CDR3 sequences, 25% to 30% recorded once. This clonotype was found many times. Its antigen is still unknown. This CDR3 is 16 amino acids long. Germline CDR1 MNHEY, CDR2 SVGAGI. Trimming removed 5 bases from V and 3 bases from J, with 17 bases in between. The source is a girl aged 10-17 years with multiple sclerosis. The sequenced material came from blood. The V and J genes are TRBV6-5 and TRBJ2-1, with D perhaps TRBD1 (5 bases). The CDR3 is CASSGHGVILYNEQFF. The CDR3 coding sequence is TGTGCCAGCAGTGGACATGGAGTAATTCTCTACAATGAGCAGTTCTTC.